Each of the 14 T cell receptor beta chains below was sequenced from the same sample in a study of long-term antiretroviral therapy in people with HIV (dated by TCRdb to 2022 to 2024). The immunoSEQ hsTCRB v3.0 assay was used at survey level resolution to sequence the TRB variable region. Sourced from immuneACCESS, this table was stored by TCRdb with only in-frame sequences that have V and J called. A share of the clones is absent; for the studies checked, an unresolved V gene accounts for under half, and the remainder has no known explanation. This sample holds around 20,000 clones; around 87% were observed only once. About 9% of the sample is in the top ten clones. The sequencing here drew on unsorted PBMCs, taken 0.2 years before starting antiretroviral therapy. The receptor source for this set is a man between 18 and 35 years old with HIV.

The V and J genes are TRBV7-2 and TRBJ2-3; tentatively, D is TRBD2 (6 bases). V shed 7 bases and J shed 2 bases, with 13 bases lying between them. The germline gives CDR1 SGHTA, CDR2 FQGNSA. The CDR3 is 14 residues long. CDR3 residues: CASIKGLSTDTQYF. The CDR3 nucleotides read TGTGCCAGCATCAAAGGACTATCCACAGATACGCAGTATTTT.

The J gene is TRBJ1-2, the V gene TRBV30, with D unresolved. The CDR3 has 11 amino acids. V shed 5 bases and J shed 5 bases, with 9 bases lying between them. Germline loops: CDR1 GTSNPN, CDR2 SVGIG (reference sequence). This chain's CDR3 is CAWGTEYGYTF. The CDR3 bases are TGTGCCTGGGGAACAGAGTATGGCTACACCTTC.

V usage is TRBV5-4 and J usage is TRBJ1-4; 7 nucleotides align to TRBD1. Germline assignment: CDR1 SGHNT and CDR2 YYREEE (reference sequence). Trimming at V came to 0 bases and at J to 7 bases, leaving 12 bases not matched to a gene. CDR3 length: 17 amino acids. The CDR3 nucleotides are TGTGCCAGCAGCTTGGCGAGGACAGGAGGGACGGGTGAAAAACTGTTTTTT. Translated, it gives CASSLARTGGTGEKLFF.

The CDR3, as DNA: TGCGCCAGCAGCCATGATCTGGGGGGCTACACTGAAGCTTTCTTT. This encodes CASSHDLGGYTEAFF. The V and J genes are TRBV4-3 and TRBJ1-1; TRBD1 is a possible D gene (6 bases). CDR3 length: 15 residues. CDR1 and CDR2 from the germline V gene are LGHNA and YSLEER. V was shortened by 3 bases and J by 3 bases, with 14 bases between the two germline ends.

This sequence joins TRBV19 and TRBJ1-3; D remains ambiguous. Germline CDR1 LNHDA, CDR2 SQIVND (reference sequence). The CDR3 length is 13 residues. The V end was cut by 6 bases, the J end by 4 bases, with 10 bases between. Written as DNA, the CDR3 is TGTGCCAGTAGCACATCCGGGGGAAACACCATATATTTT. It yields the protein CASSTSGGNTIYF.

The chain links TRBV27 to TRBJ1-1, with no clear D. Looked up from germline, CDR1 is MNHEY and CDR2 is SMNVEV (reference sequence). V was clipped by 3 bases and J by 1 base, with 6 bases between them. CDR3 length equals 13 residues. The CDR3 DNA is TGTGCCAGCAGTTTTCGGTCGAACACTGAAGCTTTCTTT. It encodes CASSFRSNTEAFF.

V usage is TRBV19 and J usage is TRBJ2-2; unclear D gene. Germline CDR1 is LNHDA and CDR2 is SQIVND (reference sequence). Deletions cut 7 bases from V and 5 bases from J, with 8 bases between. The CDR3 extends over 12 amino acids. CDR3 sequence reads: CASTTTTGELFF. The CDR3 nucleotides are TGTGCCAGTACCACGACGACCGGGGAGCTGTTTTTT.

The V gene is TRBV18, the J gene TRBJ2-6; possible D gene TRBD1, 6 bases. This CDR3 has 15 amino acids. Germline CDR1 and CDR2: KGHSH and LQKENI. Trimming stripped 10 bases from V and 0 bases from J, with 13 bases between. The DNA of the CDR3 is TGTGCCACTTCCAGGGGCGGCTCTGGGGCCAACGTCCTGACTTTC. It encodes CATSRGGSGANVLTF.

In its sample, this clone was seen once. Written as DNA, the CDR3 is TGCGCCAGCAGCTTTAACGTTAACACTGAAGCTTTCTTT. It yields the protein CASSFNVNTEAFF. V gene TRBV5-1 combines with J gene TRBJ1-1; D unresolved. Looked up from germline, CDR1 is SGHRS and CDR2 is YFSETQ. The CDR3 sequence is 13 residues long. The germline V and J ends were trimmed by 2 bases and 2 bases, with 7 bases remaining between them.

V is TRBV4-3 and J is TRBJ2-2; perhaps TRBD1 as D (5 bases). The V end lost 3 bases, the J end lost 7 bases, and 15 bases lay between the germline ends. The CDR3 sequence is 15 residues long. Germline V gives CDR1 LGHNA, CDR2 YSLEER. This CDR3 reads CASSQEDRTFGELFF. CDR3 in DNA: TGCGCCAGCAGCCAGGAAGACAGAACCTTCGGGGAGCTGTTTTTT.

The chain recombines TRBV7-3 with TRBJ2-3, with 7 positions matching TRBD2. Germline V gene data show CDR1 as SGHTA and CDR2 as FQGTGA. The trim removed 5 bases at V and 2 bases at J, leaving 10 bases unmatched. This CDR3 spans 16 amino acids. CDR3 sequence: CASSPHGRGITDTQYF. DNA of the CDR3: TGTGCCAGCAGCCCCCACGGGCGGGGGATCACAGATACGCAGTATTTT.

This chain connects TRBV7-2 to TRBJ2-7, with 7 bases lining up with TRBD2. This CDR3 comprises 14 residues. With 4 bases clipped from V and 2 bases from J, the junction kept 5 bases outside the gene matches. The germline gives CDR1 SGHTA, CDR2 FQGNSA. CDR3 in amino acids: CASSYAGTTYEQYF. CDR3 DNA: TGTGCCAGCAGCTACGCCGGGACTACCTACGAGCAGTACTTC.

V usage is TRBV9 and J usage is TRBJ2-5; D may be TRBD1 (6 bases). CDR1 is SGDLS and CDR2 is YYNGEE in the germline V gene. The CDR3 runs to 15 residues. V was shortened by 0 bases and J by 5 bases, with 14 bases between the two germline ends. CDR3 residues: CASSVEGVRRETQYF. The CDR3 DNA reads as TGTGCCAGCAGCGTAGAGGGGGTCCGAAGGGAGACCCAGTACTTC.

The CDR3 loop is CASSFLGPPHEQYF. The CDR3 DNA is TGTGCCAGCAGCTTTCTGGGCCCGCCCCACGAGCAGTACTTC. The V and J genes are TRBV5-8 and TRBJ2-7; unclear D gene. The CDR3 contains 14 residues. Germline V CDR1 and CDR2: SGHTS, YDEGEE. V was cut by 2 bases and J by 5 bases, with 14 bases left in between.